Listed below are T cell receptor beta chains from one sample, sequenced in a study of CD8 T cells in ankylosing spondylitis. TCRdb recomputed calls from the 5' RACE reads with MiXCR, one row per CDR3 protein. The sample yields fewer than 500,000 distinct CDR3 sequences, 20% to 25% seen once. The sequencing sample was made of blood, either unsorted or a sorted T cell fraction (not recorded which). These receptor sequences come from a male donor with ankylosing spondylitis. Both conserved end residues are part of each CDR3. A D gene is named only where the DNA matches it firmly. Clone size, where shown, is once, few, many, or a class for clones that have expanded.

J gene,D gene,CDR3 length,V gene,clone size,CDR3 DNA,CDR3 protein
TRBJ2-7,-,14,TRBV10-3,-,TGTGCCATCAGTAGCCCAGGGAGGAACTACGAGCAGTACTTC,CAISSPGRNYEQYF
TRBJ2-1,TRBD2,13,TRBV29-1,-,TGCAGCGCCACCGGCCTAGCGGGAGTCGAGCAGTTCTTC,CSATGLAGVEQFF
TRBJ2-5,TRBD2,16,TRBV20-1,-,TGCAGTGCTGGAGGGGTGGTAGCGGGGTTACAAGAGACCCAGTACTTC,CSAGGVVAGLQETQYF
TRBJ1-2,-,15,TRBV27,-,TGTGCCAGCAGTCCCCGGACCGCTACTAACTATGGCTACACCTTC,CASSPRTATNYGYTF
TRBJ1-4,-,13,TRBV6-5,-,TGTGCCAGCAGTTACTCGATTTTTGAAAAACTGTTTTTT,CASSYSIFEKLFF
TRBJ2-7,TRBD1,14,TRBV27,-,TGTGCCAGCAATCTAGGACAGGGGGCTGGAGAGCAGTACTTC,CASNLGQGAGEQYF
TRBJ2-1,TRBD2,15,TRBV25-1,-,TGTGCCAGCAGTGACCCGGGACTAGCATTCAATGAGCAGTTCTTC,CASSDPGLAFNEQFF
TRBJ1-5,-,12,TRBV4-1,-,TGCGCCAGCAGCCAAGGTACTCAGCCCCAGCATTTT,CASSQGTQPQHF
TRBJ2-2,-,13,TRBV9,few,TGTGCCAGCAGCGTCATCGGTGCCGGGGAGCTGTTTTTT,CASSVIGAGELFF
TRBJ2-1,-,15,TRBV6-2/TRBV6-3,-,TGTGCCAGCAGTTACGACCCAGACCCCTACAATGAGCAGTTCTTC,CASSYDPDPYNEQFF
TRBJ2-3,-,15,TRBV21-1,-,TGTGCCAGCAGCAATATAACTAGCGGGCTTGATACGCAGTATTTT,CASSNITSGLDTQYF
TRBJ2-1,-,15,TRBV7-9,many,TGTGCCAGCAGCTTAGCCTTGAGCTCCTACAATGAGCAGTTCTTC,CASSLALSSYNEQFF
TRBJ2-7,TRBD2,14,TRBV18,few,TGTGCCAGCTCGCCGGGACTAGCCGTCGGGGAGCAGTACTTC,CASSPGLAVGEQYF
TRBJ2-5,-,15,TRBV3-1,-,TGTGCCAGCAGCCGGGGTCTGGCGGGATCAGAGACCCAGTACTTC,CASSRGLAGSETQYF
TRBJ2-1,-,16,TRBV7-8,few,TGTGCCAGCAGCATCCGGGGGCTAGCGGTCTACAATGAGCAGTTCTTC,CASSIRGLAVYNEQFF
TRBJ2-7,-,13,TRBV27,-,TGTGCCAGCAGTTTATCGGCCAGGGACGAGCAGTACTTC,CASSLSARDEQYF
TRBJ2-3,-,14,TRBV19,few,TGTGCCAGTCGAGTAGGTAGCGGCACAGATACGCAGTATTTT,CASRVGSGTDTQYF
TRBJ1-2,-,15,TRBV7-9,few,TGTGCCTGCGCTCCCGGGGCCGAGTTAAACTATGGCTACACCTTC,CACAPGAELNYGYTF
TRBJ2-5,TRBD2,16,TRBV5-1,few,TGCGCCAGCAGCTCCCAGACTAGCGGGAGGGTGGAGACCCAGTACTTC,CASSSQTSGRVETQYF
TRBJ2-5,-,13,TRBV29-1,-,TGCAGCGTCGGGGCGGTAGGAACCGGGGCCCAGTACTTC,CSVGAVGTGAQYF
TRBJ2-5,-,14,TRBV7-2,few,TGTGCCAGCAGCTTAGTAGGGGTCGTGGAGACCCAGTACTTC,CASSLVGVVETQYF
TRBJ2-2,-,14,TRBV5-5,many,TGTGCCAGCAGCTTGACCCTTAATACCGGGGAGCTGTTTTTT,CASSLTLNTGELFF
TRBJ2-7,-,15,TRBV5-1,few,TGCGCCAGCAGCGAAGGGACTGCCAGTCGGTACGAGCAGTACTTC,CASSEGTASRYEQYF
TRBJ2-7,TRBD1,15,TRBV6-5,few,TGTGCCAGCAGTTATGCCCAGGGGGTCTCCTACGAGCAGTACTTC,CASSYAQGVSYEQYF
TRBJ2-3,TRBD2,15,TRBV29-1,few,TGCAGCGTTGCTTTAAGCGGGAGGGCCATAGATACGCAGTATTTT,CSVALSGRAIDTQYF
TRBJ2-6,-,13,TRBV10-3,few,TGTGCCATCACCGAGACCCCGCGGAACGTCCTGACTTTC,CAITETPRNVLTF
TRBJ1-5,-,18,TRBV12-3/TRBV12-4,few,TGTGCCAGCAGTTTTTCCCTCCCTTGGGGGGGGAGCAATCAGCCCCAGCATTTT,CASSFSLPWGGSNQPQHF
TRBJ2-4,-,13,TRBV29-1,few,TGCAGCGTTGAAGGTTATTCCAAAAACATTCAGTACTTC,CSVEGYSKNIQYF
TRBJ2-7,-,15,TRBV7-2,-,TGTGCCAGCAGCTTAGATTTTGGCACTAGAAGCGAGCAGTACTTC,CASSLDFGTRSEQYF
TRBJ2-2,TRBD1,16,TRBV5-1,-,TGCGCCAGCAGCGCAACACAGGGGGCCAGAACCGGGGAGCTGTTTTTT,CASSATQGARTGELFF
TRBJ1-5,-,13,TRBV2,few,TGTGCCAGCAGGACGGGGCCTAATCAGCCCCAGCATTTT,CASRTGPNQPQHF
TRBJ2-5,-,12,TRBV20-1,few,TGCAGTGGCCCTTGGTACCAAGAGACCCAGTACTTC,CSGPWYQETQYF
TRBJ1-6,-,14,TRBV7-2,few,TGTGCCAGCAGCTTAGGAGGGTCCCATTCACCCCTCCACTTT,CASSLGGSHSPLHF
TRBJ2-2,TRBD1,16,TRBV12-3/TRBV12-4,-,TGTGCCAGCAGTTTCTGGCTGACAGGGAAGACCGGGGAGCTGTTTTTT,CASSFWLTGKTGELFF
TRBJ2-7,-,14,TRBV20-1,-,TGCAGTGCTAGTGGGGACACCCCCGTTGGCGAGCAGTACTTC,CSASGDTPVGEQYF
TRBJ2-1,-,11,TRBV5-6,-,TGTGCCAGCAGCTTGATGAGTGAGCAGTTCTTC,CASSLMSEQFF
TRBJ2-3,-,14,TRBV9,few,TGTGCCAGCAGCAGGGGGGTCAGCACAGATACGCAGTATTTT,CASSRGVSTDTQYF
TRBJ2-3,TRBD1,16,TRBV18,-,TGTGCCAGCTCACCCTTCACAGGGGGTCTGGCAGATACGCAGTATTTT,CASSPFTGGLADTQYF
TRBJ2-7,-,15,TRBV7-2,-,TGTGCCAGCAGCTTAGCCGGGACACAATCCTACGAGCAGTACTTC,CASSLAGTQSYEQYF
TRBJ2-4,TRBD2,18,TRBV4-1,once,TGCGCCAGCAGCTTACCAGGACTAGCGGGACCAGCCAAAAACATTCAGTACTTC,CASSLPGLAGPAKNIQYF
TRBJ1-2,-,15,TRBV18,-,TGTGCCAGCTCACCACAACCAAATGCCGGCTATGGCTACACCTTC,CASSPQPNAGYGYTF
TRBJ2-7,-,15,TRBV20-1,-,TGCAGTGCTAGAGGGGTGCGGGCTAGCTCCTACGAGCAGTACTTC,CSARGVRASSYEQYF
TRBJ1-6,-,14,TRBV6-1,-,TGTGCCAGCAGTGAAGGGGAGTATAATTCACCCCTCCACTTT,CASSEGEYNSPLHF
TRBJ1-4,-,16,TRBV20-1,-,TGCAGTGCTAGAGACCTCCGGACCGTCTCCCGTGAAAAACTGTTTTTT,CSARDLRTVSREKLFF
TRBJ2-5,-,14,TRBV7-7,-,TGTGCTAGCAGCTTTTTGGGGCAGGGCGAGACCCAGTACTTC,CASSFLGQGETQYF
TRBJ2-7,-,15,TRBV18,-,TGTGCCAGCTCACCCCGAAGTGGGTCAACCTACGAGCAGTACTTC,CASSPRSGSTYEQYF
TRBJ1-2,TRBD1,14,TRBV13,-,TGTGCCAGCAGCTCGGGACAGGGGGCGCTTGGCTACACCTTC,CASSSGQGALGYTF
TRBJ1-2,-,13,TRBV5-1,many,TGCGCCAGCAGCTTACAACGGACAAAAGCCTACACCTTC,CASSLQRTKAYTF
TRBJ2-1,-,14,TRBV11-3,few,TGTGCCAGCAGCAAATCTAGGGGAGCAGGCGGTGAGTTCTTC,CASSKSRGAGGEFF
TRBJ2-7,-,13,TRBV6-2/TRBV6-3,few,TGTGCCAGCAGACTCGTTAGATCGAGCGAGCAGTACTTC,CASRLVRSSEQYF
TRBJ2-7,TRBD2,14,TRBV29-1,-,TGCAGCGCCCTACTAGCGAGGGGCTCCTACGAGCAGTACTTC,CSALLARGSYEQYF
TRBJ2-1,TRBD2,16,TRBV24-1,-,TGTGCCACCAGTGATTCAGCGGGAGGGTACGGTGCTGAGCAGTTCTTC,CATSDSAGGYGAEQFF
TRBJ2-7,-,13,TRBV12-3/TRBV12-4,few,TGTGCCAGCAGTTTAGTCGAGGGCCGGGAGCAGTACTTC,CASSLVEGREQYF
TRBJ1-1,-,14,TRBV7-9,once,TGTGCCAGCAGCTTAGTATGGTCGCGGACTGAAGCTTTCTTT,CASSLVWSRTEAFF
TRBJ2-1,TRBD2,15,TRBV9,-,TGTGCCAGCAGCACTAGAGGGGACTACAACAATGAGCAGTTCTTC,CASSTRGDYNNEQFF
TRBJ1-1,-,13,TRBV19,once,TGTGCCAGTAGTGCCCGACGATCCACTGAAGCTTTCTTT,CASSARRSTEAFF
TRBJ2-5,-,13,TRBV7-2,few,TGTGCCAGCAGCTCTTTCCGGGGAGAGACCCAGTACTTC,CASSSFRGETQYF
TRBJ2-3,TRBD1,17,TRBV15,many,TGTGCCACCAGCAGAGATGTGACAGGGTTGGGTCCAGATACGCAGTATTTT,CATSRDVTGLGPDTQYF
TRBJ2-4,-,14,TRBV3-1,-,TGTGCCAGCAGCCAAGACGCGAGCAGGAACATTCAGTACTTC,CASSQDASRNIQYF
TRBJ1-2,TRBD1,16,TRBV20-1,-,TGCAGTGCTACCGCCGTGACAGGGGATGAGGGCTATGGCTACACCTTC,CSATAVTGDEGYGYTF